The next 4 T cell receptor beta chains were all read from a single sample in a study of PD-1 blockade in classical Hodgkin lymphoma. All trial patients relapsed after autologous stem cell transplantation. Measured with immunoSEQ multiplex PCR; TCRdb has only the in-frame clones, and not every one. This table has 20,000 to 25,000 clones, over 70% appearing once. Specimen: peripheral blood mononuclear cells (PBMCs), collected at baseline. The receptors stem from a human donor with classical Hodgkin lymphoma.

The rearrangement links TRBV11-2 to TRBJ2-7; 8 nucleotides match TRBD1. The CDR3 sequence is 15 residues long. CDR1 and CDR2 (germline): SGHAT, FQNNGV. J gave up 2 bases and V 5 bases, and 8 bases lay outside the gene matches. In nucleotides, the CDR3 is TGTGCCAGCAGCGCCGACAGGGGCCAGACCTACGAGCAGTACTTC. Its translation is CASSADRGQTYEQYF.

A single count supports this clone. The chain joins TRBV4-2 to TRBJ2-7; 9 bases line up with TRBD1. V was pared by 0 bases and J by 5 bases, with 8 bases of the junction left unmatched. Germline V CDR1 and CDR2: LGHNA, YNFKEQ. This CDR3 region has 16 residues. CDR3 sequence: CASSQDRSDRGDEQYF. The CDR3 region has the DNA TGTGCCAGCAGCCAAGATAGGTCCGACAGGGGGGACGAGCAGTACTTC.

This clone was seen only once. The chain uses TRBV10-2 and TRBJ2-7; unclear D gene. Trimming took 6 bases from V and 4 from J, leaving 16 bases between them. The germline gives CDR1 WSHSY, CDR2 SAAADI. The CDR3 loop spans 14 amino acids. Written as DNA, the CDR3 is TGCGCCAGCAGACTGATGGGAAGGGCTTACGAGCAGTACTTC. Translated: CASRLMGRAYEQYF.

This rearrangement joins TRBV11-2 to TRBJ2-7, with 7 positions matching TRBD1. The CDR3 totals 15 residues. J lost 3 bases, V lost 1 base, and 6 bases had no gene match. Germline CDR1 and CDR2: SGHAT and FQNNGV. CDR3 sequence: CASSLVRTGHYEQYF. Written as DNA, the CDR3 is TGTGCCAGCAGCTTAGTAAGGACAGGCCACTACGAGCAGTACTTC.